Listed below are T cell receptor beta chains from one sample, sequenced in a study of blood T cell repertoires in COVID-19. Profiled with immunoSEQ multiplex PCR; TCRdb holds only in-frame clones, not every one. The data contain approximately 120,000 clones, almost 70% of them seen just once; the ten biggest clones take up around 2%. Sequencing input: peripheral blood. These receptors were taken from a woman between 65 and 79 years old with acute or convalescent COVID-19. The CDR3 runs from the conserved cysteine through the conserved F or W. The D gene is left open where the match is weak. Part of the rows lack a size; the others show once, few, many or a class for expanded clones.

size: many; J: TRBJ1-2; D: -; V: TRBV6-5; DNA: TGTGCCAGCCGGGCCACGACAGGAGGTGGCTACACCTTC; CDR3: CASRATTGGGYTF
size: few; J: TRBJ2-7; D: -; V: TRBV20-1; DNA: TGCAGTGCTAGTAGGGGGACAAAAGATTACGAGCAGTACTTC; CDR3: CSASRGTKDYEQYF
size: -; J: TRBJ1-6; D: -; V: TRBV6-5; DNA: TGTGCCAGCAGTTATTTGGGCCAGGGCGATTCACCCCTCCACTTT; CDR3: CASSYLGQGDSPLHF
size: -; J: TRBJ2-3; D: TRBD2; V: TRBV9; DNA: TGTGCCAGCAGCACACGGACTAGAACAGATACGCAGTATTTT; CDR3: CASSTRTRTDTQYF
size: once; J: TRBJ2-7; D: TRBD2; V: TRBV5-1; DNA: TGCGCCAGCAGCTTGGCCCCGGGGGGGCAATACGAGCAGTACTTC; CDR3: CASSLAPGGQYEQYF
size: many; J: TRBJ2-1; D: TRBD2; V: TRBV19; DNA: TGTGCCAGTAGTATAGATTCGGGACTAGCATCCTACAATGAGCAGTTCTTC; CDR3: CASSIDSGLASYNEQFF
size: -; J: TRBJ2-7; D: TRBD1; V: TRBV19; DNA: TGTGCCAGTAGTGACAGGGTTTCCTACGAGCAGTACTTC; CDR3: CASSDRVSYEQYF
size: -; J: TRBJ2-5; D: -; V: TRBV18; DNA: TGTGCCAGCTCACCACCAATAGTAGAGACCCAGTACTTC; CDR3: CASSPPIVETQYF
size: -; J: TRBJ1-5; D: -; V: TRBV27; DNA: TGTGCCAGCAGTCGCTCGTTCCAGGGGATAGAGCCCCAGCATTTT; CDR3: CASSRSFQGIEPQHF
size: once; J: TRBJ1-2; D: TRBD1; V: TRBV27; DNA: TGTGCCAGCAGATGGGACAGGGGATCGGGCTACACCTTC; CDR3: CASRWDRGSGYTF
size: -; J: TRBJ1-2; D: -; V: TRBV21-1; DNA: TGTGCCAGCAGCACTTGGACAGGGCGCCTATATGGCTACACCTTC; CDR3: CASSTWTGRLYGYTF
size: -; J: TRBJ2-1; D: -; V: TRBV13; DNA: TGTGCCAGCAGCTTAAGGAGGGGAACATACAATGAGCAGTTCTTC; CDR3: CASSLRRGTYNEQFF
size: -; J: TRBJ2-1; D: TRBD2; V: TRBV4-1; DNA: TGCGCCAGCACCCCGGGGGGATACAATGAGCAGTTCTTC; CDR3: CASTPGGYNEQFF
size: -; J: TRBJ1-4; D: -; V: TRBV5-1; DNA: TGCGCCAGCAGCTTAACAGCAACTAATGAAAAACTGTTTTTT; CDR3: CASSLTATNEKLFF
size: -; J: TRBJ2-3; D: -; V: TRBV4-3; DNA: TGCGCCAGCAGCCAAGAAAGGGGCCCTAGCGCAGATACGCAGTATTTT; CDR3: CASSQERGPSADTQYF
size: -; J: TRBJ2-3; D: -; V: TRBV7-2; DNA: TGTGCCAGCAGCTTCCCAGGTCAACGCACAGATACGCAGTATTTT; CDR3: CASSFPGQRTDTQYF
size: -; J: TRBJ1-4; D: -; V: TRBV27; DNA: TGTGCCAGCAGTTTACGAATGGCATCGATCCGTGCAACTAATGAAAAACTGTTTTTT; CDR3: CASSLRMASIRATNEKLFF
size: -; J: TRBJ2-5; D: TRBD1; V: TRBV6-6; DNA: TGTGCCAGCAGTCTCACCTTTTGGGCCGGGACAGAGTACCAAGAGACCCAGTACTTC; CDR3: CASSLTFWAGTEYQETQYF